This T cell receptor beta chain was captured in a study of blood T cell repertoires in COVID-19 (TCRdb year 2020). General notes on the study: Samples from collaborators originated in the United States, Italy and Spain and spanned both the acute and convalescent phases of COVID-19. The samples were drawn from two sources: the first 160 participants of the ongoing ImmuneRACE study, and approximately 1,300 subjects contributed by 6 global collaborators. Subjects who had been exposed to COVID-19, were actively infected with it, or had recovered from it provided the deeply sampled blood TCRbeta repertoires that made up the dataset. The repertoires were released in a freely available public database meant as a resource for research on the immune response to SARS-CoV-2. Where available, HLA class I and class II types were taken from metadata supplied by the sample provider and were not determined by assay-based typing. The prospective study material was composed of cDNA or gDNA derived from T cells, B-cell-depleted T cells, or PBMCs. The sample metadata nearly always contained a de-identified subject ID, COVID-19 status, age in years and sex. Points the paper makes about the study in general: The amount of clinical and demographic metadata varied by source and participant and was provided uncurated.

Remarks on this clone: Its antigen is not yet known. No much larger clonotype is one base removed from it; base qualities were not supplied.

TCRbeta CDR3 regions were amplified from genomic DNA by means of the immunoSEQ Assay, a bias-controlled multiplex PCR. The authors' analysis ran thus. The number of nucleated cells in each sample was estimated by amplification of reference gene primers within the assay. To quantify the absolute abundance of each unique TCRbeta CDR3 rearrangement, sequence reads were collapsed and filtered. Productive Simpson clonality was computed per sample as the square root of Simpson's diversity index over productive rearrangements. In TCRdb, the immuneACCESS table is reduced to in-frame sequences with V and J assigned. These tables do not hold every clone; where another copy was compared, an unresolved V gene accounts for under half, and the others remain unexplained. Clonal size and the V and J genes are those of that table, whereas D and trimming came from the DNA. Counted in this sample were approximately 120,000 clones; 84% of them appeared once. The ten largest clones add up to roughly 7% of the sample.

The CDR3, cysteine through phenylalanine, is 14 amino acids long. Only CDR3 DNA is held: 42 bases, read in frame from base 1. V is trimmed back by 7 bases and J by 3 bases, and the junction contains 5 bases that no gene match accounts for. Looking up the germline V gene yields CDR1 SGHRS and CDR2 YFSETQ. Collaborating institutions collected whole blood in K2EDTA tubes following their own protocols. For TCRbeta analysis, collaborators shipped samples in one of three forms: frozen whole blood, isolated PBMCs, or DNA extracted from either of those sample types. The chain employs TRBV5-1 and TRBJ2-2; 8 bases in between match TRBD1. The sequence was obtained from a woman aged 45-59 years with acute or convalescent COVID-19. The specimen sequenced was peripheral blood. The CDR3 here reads CASQGARDTGELFF. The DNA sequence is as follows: TGCGCCAGCCAGGGGGCTAGAGACACCGGGGAGCTGTTTTTT.